The 27 T cell receptor beta chains below were found in one sample sequenced in a study of T cell repertoires in cytomegalovirus infection. Each CDR3 protein is one row after TCRdb ran MiXCR on the reads. The data show roughly 600,000 distinct CDR3 sequences, roughly 24% seen once. Sequencing used CD8+ T cells from PBMCs. The source is a human donor in good health (CMV status not recorded). Some clones in this sample may be carry-over from other donors' samples.

This clonotype came up many times. The chain has TRBV7-9 and TRBJ2-5; D gene ambiguous. CDR3 length equals 13 residues. Trimming pared 1 base from V and 4 bases from J, leaving 7 bases between. In germline, CDR1 is SEHNR, CDR2 FQNEAQ (reference sequence). CDR3 sequence reads: CASSLDLGETQYF. The CDR3 bases are TGTGCCAGCAGCTTAGACCTAGGAGAGACCCAGTACTTC.

This clonotype was counted a few times. V gene TRBV5-1 combines with J gene TRBJ1-2; no definite D call. This CDR3 has 11 residues. Trimming left V 5 bases short and J 6 bases short, with 8 bases between. Germline V lookup: CDR1 SGHRS, CDR2 YFSETQ. The CDR3 DNA follows: TGCGCCAGCAGTACTGATGATGGCTACACCTTC. As protein: CASSTDDGYTF.

This clonotype was seen many times. The rearrangement uses TRBV7-2 and TRBJ2-2; a possible D gene is TRBD2 (5 bases). CDR1 SGHTA and CDR2 FQGNSA come from the germline V gene. The CDR3 contains 14 residues. The V and J ends lost 6 bases and 6 bases respectively, with 14 bases between them. The CDR3 region is CASRKRMEAGELFF. CDR3 sequence (DNA): TGTGCCAGCAGAAAAAGAATGGAGGCCGGGGAGCTGTTTTTT.

V is TRBV6-5 and J is TRBJ1-1; the D is unclear. Germline CDR1 is MNHEY and CDR2 is SVGAGI. CDR3 length: 13 residues. V lost 6 bases and J lost 4, with 12 bases in between. The CDR3 sequence is CASSREYGTEAFF. The CDR3 DNA reads as TGTGCCAGCAGCCGGGAATACGGCACTGAAGCTTTCTTT.

This clonotype turned up a few times. This chain links TRBV13 with TRBJ2-1; 9 positions match TRBD2. Trimming at V came to 6 bases and at J to 10 bases, leaving 7 bases not matched to a gene. The V gene's germline CDR1 is PRHDT and CDR2 FYEKMQ (reference sequence). CDR3 size: 13 residues. The CDR3 DNA is TGTGCCAGCAGTCTAGCGGGGTTGCGAGAGCAGTTCTTC. Protein sequence: CASSLAGLREQFF.

This clonotype was counted only a few times. This chain joins TRBV29-1 and TRBJ2-1; D may be TRBD2 (5 bases). Germline lookup yields CDR1 SQVTM and CDR2 ANQGSEA. This CDR3 has 13 residues. CDR3 sequence: CSSEEGSYNEQFF. CDR3 coding DNA: TGCAGTTCCGAAGAGGGCTCCTACAATGAGCAGTTCTTC.

This clonotype was picked up a small number of times. The gene calls are TRBV7-9 and TRBJ1-1; D is unresolved. Germline V CDR1 and CDR2: SEHNR, FQNEAQ (reference sequence). The CDR3 length is 12 residues. The germline V and J ends were trimmed by 4 bases and 6 bases, with 9 bases remaining between them. CDR3 protein: CASSSAVAEAFF. CDR3 in DNA: TGTGCCAGCAGCTCAGCGGTGGCTGAAGCTTTCTTT.

The chain has TRBV10-3 and TRBJ2-7, with D perhaps TRBD1 (6 bases). The CDR3 consists of 12 residues. The germline V gene encodes CDR1 ENHRY and CDR2 SYGVKD. Trimming pared 10 bases from V and 3 bases from J, leaving 13 bases between. In nucleotides, the CDR3 is TGTGCCACCCGGGACACACTCTACGAGCAGTACTTC. Protein sequence: CATRDTLYEQYF.

As regards this clonotype: At one end, the junction sequence differs from germline, possibly due to a read error. The rearrangement joins TRBV24-1 to TRBJ2-2, with D possibly being TRBD2 (6 bases). Per germline, CDR1 KGHDR and CDR2 SFDVKD. The CDR3 covers 16 residues. CDR3 DNA sequence: TGTGCCACCAGTGATTGGACTAACGGGTACACCGGAGAGCTGTTTTTT. It specifies CATSDWTNGYTGELFF.

This clonotype has just a few counts. The V and J genes are TRBV4-1 and TRBJ2-5, with D possibly called TRBD1 or TRBD2 (6 bases each). The V gene lost 2 bases and the J gene lost 0 bases, with 10 bases spanning the gap. Germline CDR1 reads MGHRA; CDR2 reads YSYEKL. The CDR3 spans 15 residues. CDR3 DNA: TGCGCCAGCAGCCAATCAAGGGGGGACCAAGAGACCCAGTACTTC. Translated, it gives CASSQSRGDQETQYF.

This clonotype was counted a few times. V and J are TRBV28 and TRBJ1-5; D is unresolved. The CDR3 totals 10 residues. The germline V gene encodes CDR1 MDHEN and CDR2 SYDVKM. Trimming left V 6 bases short and J 7 bases short, with 4 bases between. The CDR3 here is CASSGQPQHF. DNA for the CDR3: TGTGCCAGCAGCGGGCAGCCCCAGCATTTT.

The chain joins TRBV6-5 to TRBJ2-1, with D perhaps given as TRBD1 or TRBD2 (5 bases each). Trimming left V 0 bases short and J 4 bases short, with 10 bases between. CDR1 and CDR2 from the germline V gene are MNHEY and SVGAGI. This CDR3 has 15 residues. The CDR3 DNA follows: TGTGCCAGCAGTTACTCGAACGGGGCGTACAATGAGCAGTTCTTC. Encoded protein: CASSYSNGAYNEQFF.

This rearrangement joins TRBV19 to TRBJ2-1, with D uncertain. V dropped 1 base and J dropped 12 bases, with 13 bases sitting between them. The CDR3 extends over 13 amino acids. Per the germline V gene, CDR1 is LNHDA and CDR2 is SQIVND (reference sequence). For the CDR3, the DNA is TGTGCCAGTAGTATAGGAGACACCCGATCGCAGTTCTTC. This codes for CASSIGDTRSQFF.

This clonotype was observed at least ten times. The gene calls are TRBV7-6 and TRBJ2-5; possibly TRBD2 for D (6 bases). The V gene's germline CDR1 is SGHVS and CDR2 FNYEAQ. CDR3 length equals 16 residues. V lost 5 bases, J lost 0 bases, and 16 bases lay in between. The CDR3 spells CASSPNGGAYQETQYF. The CDR3 nucleotides read TGTGCCAGCAGCCCCAATGGCGGGGCTTACCAAGAGACCCAGTACTTC.

J is TRBJ1-2 and V is TRBV29-1; D call uncertain. Germline CDR1 and CDR2: SQVTM and ANQGSEA. This CDR3 is 12 amino acids long. V gave up 1 base and J gave up 5 bases, with 8 bases separating them. The CDR3 DNA reads TGCAGCGTTGAAGGGGAAGATTATGGCTACACCTTC. Translation gives CSVEGEDYGYTF. Supplemented by reference TRBV29-1 and TRBJ1-2, the full variable domain reads SAVISQKPSRDICQRGTSLTIQCQVDSQVTMMFWYRQQPGQSLTLIATANQGSEATYESGFVIDKFPISRPNLTFSTLTVSNMSPEDSSIYLCSVEGEDYGYTFGSGTRLTVV.

Only a few counts were recorded for this clonotype. The V and J genes are TRBV6-2 or TRBV6-3 and TRBJ2-2, with D possibly being TRBD1 (5 bases). Trimming removed 0 bases at V and 4 bases at J, with 18 bases between. The CDR3 consists of 18 residues. Per the germline V gene, CDR1 is MNHEY and CDR2 is SVGEGT. The CDR3 coding sequence is TGTGCCAGCAGTTACTCAATCGGACACGGCTTATCCACCGGGGAGCTGTTTTTT. As protein: CASSYSIGHGLSTGELFF.

This rearrangement joins TRBV7-6 to TRBJ2-7, with 10 bases fitting TRBD1. The J segment lost 5 bases and the V segment lost 5 bases, leaving 12 bases of the junction unmatched. From germline, CDR1 is SGHVS and CDR2 FNYEAQ. This CDR3 has 16 residues. The CDR3, as DNA: TGTGCCAGCAGCCCACGTATAGACAGGGGGCTACACGAGCAGTACTTC. Its translation: CASSPRIDRGLHEQYF.

The chain is built from TRBV20-1 and TRBJ2-3; 10 nucleotides line up with TRBD2. The CDR3 runs 14 residues. Trimming removed 4 bases from V and 5 bases from J; junction bases left unmatched: 6. Germline values: CDR1 DFQATT, CDR2 SNEGSKA (reference sequence). CDR3 nucleotides: TGCAGTGCTAATCTAGCGGGGGCAGAAGATACGCAGTATTTT. Protein: CSANLAGAEDTQYF.

On this clonotype itself: At one end the junction does not follow the germline gene, possibly because of a read error. The chain uses TRBV27 and TRBJ2-1; 13 bases are shared with TRBD2. The length of the CDR3 is 19 residues. Germline V CDR1 and CDR2: MNHEY, SMNVEV (reference sequence). In DNA, the CDR3 is TGTGCCAACAGTTTACCCCTCCCGGGACTAGCGGGGACCTACAATGAGCAGTTCTTC. Its protein product is CANSLPLPGLAGTYNEQFF.

In its sample, this clonotype was seen once. The chain joins TRBV7-9 to TRBJ1-1, with a weak D call TRBD1 (5 bases). The CDR3 covers 16 residues. The germline gives CDR1 SEHNR, CDR2 FQNEAQ (reference sequence). V lost 5 bases to trimming and J lost 0 bases, with 16 bases between them. The DNA for the CDR3 is TGTGCCAGCAGCCAACGTAGGGACGGAATGAACACTGAAGCTTTCTTT. This encodes CASSQRRDGMNTEAFF.

The chain joins TRBV12-3 or TRBV12-4 to TRBJ1-2; D not resolved. Trimming left V 5 bases short and J 5 bases short, with 15 bases between. This CDR3 has 14 residues. The CDR3 nucleotides are TGTGCCAGCAGTCCTTTCGCGAGGCCGTATGGCTACACCTTC. It translates to CASSPFARPYGYTF.

The sample holds many counts of this clonotype. The V and J genes are TRBV7-9 and TRBJ1-5; 7 positions match TRBD1. The germline V gene encodes CDR1 SEHNR and CDR2 FQNEAQ (reference sequence). The V and J ends lost 5 bases and 5 bases, in that order; junction bases with no gene match: 3. The CDR3 has 13 amino acids. The CDR3: CASSQGGHQPQHF. The CDR3 nucleotides read TGTGCCAGCAGCCAGGGGGGGCATCAGCCCCAGCATTTT.

This clonotype was found many times. The chain joins TRBV28 to TRBJ2-1, with 13 bases aligning to TRBD2. J gave up 9 bases and V 5 bases, and 7 bases lay outside the gene matches. The CDR3 is made up of 15 amino acids. CDR1 is MDHEN, CDR2 SYDVKM, per germline. The CDR3, as DNA: TGTGCCAGCAGTACTACTAGCGGGGGGGCTCTTGAGCAGTTCTTC. Protein sequence: CASSTTSGGALEQFF.

This clonotype was counted many times. The V gene is TRBV7-9, the J gene TRBJ2-1, with 8 bases aligning to TRBD1. From germline, CDR1 is SEHNR and CDR2 FQNEAQ (reference sequence). V gave up 5 bases and J gave up 6 bases; unmatched junction bases: 12. This CDR3 spans 16 amino acids. This chain's CDR3 is CASSPVEDRAPNEQFF. The DNA of the CDR3 is TGTGCCAGCAGCCCAGTGGAGGACAGGGCTCCCAATGAGCAGTTCTTC.

This clonotype showed up just a few times. A much bigger clone sits one base away, suggesting this may be a read error. This chain connects TRBV7-2 to TRBJ1-1; 10 nucleotides agree with TRBD1. The CDR3 is 15 residues long. In germline, CDR1 is SGHTA, CDR2 FQGNSA. DNA for the CDR3: TGTGTCAGCAGCGTAGAGGGGACAGGGGAGGGGAAAGCTTTCTTT. It specifies CVSSVEGTGEGKAFF.

This clonotype has just a few counts. At one end, the junction sequence differs from germline, possibly due to a read error. The J gene is TRBJ2-2, the V gene TRBV11-1; TRBD2 might be the D (6 bases). CDR3 size: 15 residues. CDR1 and CDR2 (germline): SGHAT, FQDESV (reference sequence). CDR3 nucleotide sequence: TGTACCAGCAGCCCGGACGGGGGGAACACCGGGGAGCTGTTTTTT. Amino acid sequence: CTSSPDGGNTGELFF.

The chain uses TRBV12-3 or TRBV12-4 and TRBJ2-1; 9 nucleotides line up with TRBD2. The CDR3 has 16 amino acids. Germline trimming cut 6 bases from V and 5 bases from J; bases unmatched to any gene: 11. CDR3 amino acids: CASSLRSGGLNNEQFF. The CDR3 DNA sequence: TGTGCCAGCAGCCTTCGCAGCGGGGGGCTAAACAATGAGCAGTTCTTC.